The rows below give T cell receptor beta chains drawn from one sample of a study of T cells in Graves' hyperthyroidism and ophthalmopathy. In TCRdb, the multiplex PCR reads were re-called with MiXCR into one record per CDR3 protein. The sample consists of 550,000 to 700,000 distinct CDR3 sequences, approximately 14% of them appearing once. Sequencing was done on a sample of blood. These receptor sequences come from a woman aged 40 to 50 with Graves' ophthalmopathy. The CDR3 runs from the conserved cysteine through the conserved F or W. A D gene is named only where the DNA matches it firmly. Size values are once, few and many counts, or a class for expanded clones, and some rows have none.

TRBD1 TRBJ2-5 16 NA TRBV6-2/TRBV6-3 TGTGCCAGCAGACTTTTGACAGGGGGCCGGCGGGAGACCCAGTACTTC CASRLLTGGRRETQYF
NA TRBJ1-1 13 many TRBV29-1 TGCAGCGTCGAACAGGGCTTAGAGGCTGAAGCTTTCTTT CSVEQGLEAEAFF
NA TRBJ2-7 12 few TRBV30 TGTGCCGGGGTTTGGGTCGCCTACGAGCAGTACTTC CAGVWVAYEQYF
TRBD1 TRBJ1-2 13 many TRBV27 TGTGCCAGCACCCCGGGGACAGGGAATGGCTACACCTTC CASTPGTGNGYTF
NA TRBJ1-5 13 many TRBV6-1 TGTGCCAGCAACAGAGAGGACAGTCAGCCCCAGCATTTT CASNREDSQPQHF
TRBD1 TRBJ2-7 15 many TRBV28 TGTGCCACCATCCCGGTCGGGACAGGGGACTACGAGCAGTACTTC CATIPVGTGDYEQYF
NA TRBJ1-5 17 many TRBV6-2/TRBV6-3 TGTGCCAGCAGTTACTCACCGTGGGACGGTCGCGGTCAGCCCCAGCATTTT CASSYSPWDGRGQPQHF
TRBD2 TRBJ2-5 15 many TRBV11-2 TGTGCCAGCAGCTTAGAGGCTAGCGGGAGGGAGACCCAGTACTTC CASSLEASGRETQYF
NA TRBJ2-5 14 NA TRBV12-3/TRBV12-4 TGTGCCAGCAGTTCCGGGCAGGCCGTAGTGACCCAGTACTTC CASSSGQAVVTQYF
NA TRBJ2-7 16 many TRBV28 TGTGCCAGCAGCAAGAGGGGACGGAGAGCTTCCTACGAGCAGTACTTC CASSKRGRRASYEQYF
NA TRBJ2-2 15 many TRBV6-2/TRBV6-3 TGTGCCAGCAGCCCTAGGGGGGGACCATTGGAGGAGCTGTTTTTT CASSPRGGPLEELFF
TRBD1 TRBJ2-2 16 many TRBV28 TGTGCCAGCAGTTCCCCGGGACAGGGGAAGGGCGGGGAGCTGTTTTTT CASSSPGQGKGGELFF
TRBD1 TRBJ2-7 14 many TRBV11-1 TGTGCCAGCAGGTCGACAGGGAGTTCCTACGAGCAGTACTTC CASRSTGSSYEQYF
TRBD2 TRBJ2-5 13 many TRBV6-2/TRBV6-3 TGTGCCAGCAGTTTAGCGGGAATAAAGACCCAGTACTTC CASSLAGIKTQYF
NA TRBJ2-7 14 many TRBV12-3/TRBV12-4 TGTGCCAGCAGTTCGAACAGGGGGGGGTACGAGCAGTACTTC CASSSNRGGYEQYF
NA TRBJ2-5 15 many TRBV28 TGTGCCAGCAGGCCCGGGGTAGGGGGGGGCGCGACCCAGTACTTC CASRPGVGGGATQYF
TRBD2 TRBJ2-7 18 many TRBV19 TGTGCCAGTAGTTTTGGGACTAGCGGTAATTTCTACTCCTACGAGCAGTACTTC CASSFGTSGNFYSYEQYF
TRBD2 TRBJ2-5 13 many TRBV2 TGTGCCAGCAGTGAATGGGAGGGGCGGGACCCCCACTTC CASSEWEGRDPHF
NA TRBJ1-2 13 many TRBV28 TGTGCCAGCAGCCCGGGACCGATCTATGGCTACACCTTC CASSPGPIYGYTF
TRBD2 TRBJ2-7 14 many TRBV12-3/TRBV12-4 TGTGCCAGCACCCATGGCGGGAGTATCTACGAGCAGTACTTC CASTHGGSIYEQYF
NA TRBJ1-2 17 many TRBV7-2 TGTGCCAGCAGCTTAGCGGGGTCGCCCCTTACTAACTATGGCTACACCTTC CASSLAGSPLTNYGYTF
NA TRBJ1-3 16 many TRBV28 TGTGCCAGCAGTAATTGGGCGGGGTCCTCTGGAAACACCATATATTTT CASSNWAGSSGNTIYF
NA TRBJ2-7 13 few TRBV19 TGTGCCAGTGGGGACGGAAGCTCCTACGAGCAGTACTTC CASGDGSSYEQYF
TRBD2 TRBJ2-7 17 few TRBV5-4 TGTGCCAGCAGCTTGGTAGCGGGACTAGCGGGAGGGTACGAGCAGTACTTC CASSLVAGLAGGYEQYF
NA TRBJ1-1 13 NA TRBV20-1 TGCAGTGCCCCGGTTGGGTGGAGTGCTGAAGCTTTCTTT CSAPVGWSAEAFF
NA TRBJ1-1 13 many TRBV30 TGTGCCTGGTTTGGGACGGCGAACACTGAAGCTTTCTTT CAWFGTANTEAFF
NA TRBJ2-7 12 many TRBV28 TGTGCCAGCAGTTTAATGTTCGGTGAGCAGTACTTC CASSLMFGEQYF
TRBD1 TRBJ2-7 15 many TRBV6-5 TGTGCCAGCAGTTACTACAGGGGGCGCGGATACGAGCAGTACTTC CASSYYRGRGYEQYF
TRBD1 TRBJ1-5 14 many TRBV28 TGTGCCAGCACTACACAGGGGTTGGATCAGCCCCAGCATTTT CASTTQGLDQPQHF
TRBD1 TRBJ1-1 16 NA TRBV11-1 TGTGCCAGCAGCCGACTCTTGAGGACAGGGGGCACTGAAGCTTTCTTT CASSRLLRTGGTEAFF
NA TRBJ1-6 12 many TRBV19 TGTGCCAGTAGTATATTGGATTCACCCCTCCACTTT CASSILDSPLHF
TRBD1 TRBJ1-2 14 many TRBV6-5 TGTGCCAGCAGTTCCGACGACAGGGATAGCGGCTACACCTTC CASSSDDRDSGYTF
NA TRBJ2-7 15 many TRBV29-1 TGCAGCGGGGCCGAGGGAGGTATCCACTCCTACGAGCAGTACTTC CSGAEGGIHSYEQYF
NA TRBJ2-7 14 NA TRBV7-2 TGTGCCAGCAGCGGGAGGCTCGGGACCTACGAGCAGTACTTC CASSGRLGTYEQYF
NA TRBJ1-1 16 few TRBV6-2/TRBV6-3 TGTGCCAGCAGCCAAAGTAGGGGCAAGATGAACACTGAAGCTTTCTTT CASSQSRGKMNTEAFF
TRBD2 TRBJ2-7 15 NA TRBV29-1 TGCAGCGTTGAAGAGGCGCCTAGCGGAAGCTACGAGCAGTACTTC CSVEEAPSGSYEQYF
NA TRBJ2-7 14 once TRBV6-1 TGTGCCAGCAGTGAAACAGGGAAGCTCTACGAGCAGTACTTC CASSETGKLYEQYF
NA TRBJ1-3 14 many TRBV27 TGTGCCAGCGCTTACAGGCGAACTGGAAACACCATATATTTT CASAYRRTGNTIYF
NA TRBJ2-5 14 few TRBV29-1 TGCAGCGCTGAATACCCAGGGGGAGGAGAGACCCAGTACTTC CSAEYPGGGETQYF
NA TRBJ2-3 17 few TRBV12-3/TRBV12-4 TGTGCCAGCAGTCCCGGGGCCCTGGCCCTCGGGGCAGATACGCAGTATTTT CASSPGALALGADTQYF
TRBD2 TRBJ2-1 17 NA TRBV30 TGTGCCTGGAGACCCGGGACTAGCGGCCTTATTACAGGGGAGCAGTTCTTC CAWRPGTSGLITGEQFF
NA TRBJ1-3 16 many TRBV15 TGTGCCACCAGCCCTTCTGTGGGGGGCTCTGGAAACACCATATATTTT CATSPSVGGSGNTIYF
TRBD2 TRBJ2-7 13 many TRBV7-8 TGTGCCAGCAGCCGGGAGGCCAACTACGAGCAGTACTTC CASSREANYEQYF
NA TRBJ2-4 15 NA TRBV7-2 TGTGCCAGCAGCCATCCCGACGGAGCCAAAAACATTCAGTACTTC CASSHPDGAKNIQYF
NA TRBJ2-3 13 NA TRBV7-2 TGTGCCAGCAGCTTTACTAGCCCAGATACGCAGTATTTT CASSFTSPDTQYF
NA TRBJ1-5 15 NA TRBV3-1 TGTGCCAGCAGCCAAGATTTACTCGTCAATCAGCCCCAGCATTTT CASSQDLLVNQPQHF
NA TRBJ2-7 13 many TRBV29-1 TGCAGCGTGATCGACGGACTCTCCTACGAGCAGTACTTC CSVIDGLSYEQYF
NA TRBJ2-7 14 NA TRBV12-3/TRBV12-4 TGTGCCAGCAGAGGCGGGGCTAGCAGCTACGAGCAGTACTTC CASRGGASSYEQYF
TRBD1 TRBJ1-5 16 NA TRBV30 TGTGCCTGGAGTGTACCGGGACAGGGGTCAAATCAGCCCCAGCATTTT CAWSVPGQGSNQPQHF
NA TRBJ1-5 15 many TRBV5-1 TGCGCCAGCAGCTTGCGGGGAGGGGGCAATCAGCCCCAGCATTTT CASSLRGGGNQPQHF